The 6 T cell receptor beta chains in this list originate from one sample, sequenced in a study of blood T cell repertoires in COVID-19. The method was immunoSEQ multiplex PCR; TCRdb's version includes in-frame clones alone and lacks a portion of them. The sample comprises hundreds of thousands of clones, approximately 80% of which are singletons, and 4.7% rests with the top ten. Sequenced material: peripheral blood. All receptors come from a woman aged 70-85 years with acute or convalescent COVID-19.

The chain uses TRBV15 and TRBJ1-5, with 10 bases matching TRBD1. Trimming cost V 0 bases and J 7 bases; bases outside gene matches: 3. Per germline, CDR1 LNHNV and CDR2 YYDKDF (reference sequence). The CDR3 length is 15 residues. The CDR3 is CATSRDPTGGQPQHF. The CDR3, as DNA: TGTGCCACCAGCAGAGATCCGACAGGGGGCCAGCCCCAGCATTTT.

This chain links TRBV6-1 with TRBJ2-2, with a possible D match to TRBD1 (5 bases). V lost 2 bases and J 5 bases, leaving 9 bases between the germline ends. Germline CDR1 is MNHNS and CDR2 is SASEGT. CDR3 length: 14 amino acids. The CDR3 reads CASSEPGRTGELFF. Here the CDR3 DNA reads TGTGCCAGCAGTGAACCAGGGCGGACCGGGGAGCTGTTTTTT.

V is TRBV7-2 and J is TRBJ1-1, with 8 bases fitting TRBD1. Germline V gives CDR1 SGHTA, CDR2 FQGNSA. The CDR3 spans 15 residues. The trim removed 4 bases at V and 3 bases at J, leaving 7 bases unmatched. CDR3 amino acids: CASSSSYRGDTEAFF. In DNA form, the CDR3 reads TGTGCCAGCAGCTCCAGCTACAGGGGGGACACTGAAGCTTTCTTT.

CDR3 DNA sequence: TGTGCCAGCAGTAGACAGGGGGCGGACACTGAAGCTTTCTTT. Encoded protein: CASSRQGADTEAFF. The gene calls are TRBV27 and TRBJ1-1; 10 nucleotides align to TRBD1. The J segment lost 3 bases and the V segment lost 5 bases, leaving 3 bases of the junction unmatched. The length of the CDR3 is 14 residues. Germline loops: CDR1 MNHEY, CDR2 SMNVEV (reference sequence).

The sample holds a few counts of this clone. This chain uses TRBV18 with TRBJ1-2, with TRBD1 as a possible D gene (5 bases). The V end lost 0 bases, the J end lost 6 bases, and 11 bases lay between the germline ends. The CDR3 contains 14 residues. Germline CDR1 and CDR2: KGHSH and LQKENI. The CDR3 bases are TGTGCCAGCTCACCACCGGGAGGGACTGATGGCTACACCTTC. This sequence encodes CASSPPGGTDGYTF.

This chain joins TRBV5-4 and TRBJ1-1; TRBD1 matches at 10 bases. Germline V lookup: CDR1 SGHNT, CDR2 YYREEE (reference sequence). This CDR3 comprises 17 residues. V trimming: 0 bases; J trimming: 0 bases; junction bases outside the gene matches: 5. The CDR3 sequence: CASSLGQGAGVNTEAFF. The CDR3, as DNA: TGTGCCAGCAGCTTGGGACAGGGGGCAGGGGTGAACACTGAAGCTTTCTTT.